The rows below give T cell receptor beta chains drawn from one sample of a study of blood T cell repertoires in COVID-19. Some clones are missing from TCRdb's copy, which holds only in-frame ones; the method was immunoSEQ multiplex PCR. The data hold 150,000 to 200,000 clones, with 70% to 85% observed a single time. Source material: peripheral blood. The receptors originated from a woman younger than 45 with acute or convalescent COVID-19. CDR3s include the opening cysteine and the closing phenylalanine or tryptophan. A D gene is named only where the DNA matches it firmly. The size of a clone is reported for some rows only, either as once, few or many, or as a class for expanded clones.

V gene: TRBV5-1; J gene: TRBJ2-2; clone size: NA; D gene: NA; CDR3 protein: CASSLEQANTGELFF; CDR3 DNA: TGCGCCAGCAGCTTGGAACAGGCTAACACCGGGGAGCTGTTTTTT
V gene: TRBV19; J gene: TRBJ2-1; clone size: NA; D gene: TRBD2; CDR3 protein: CASSWSSGSFNEQFF; CDR3 DNA: TGTGCCAGTAGTTGGTCTAGCGGGAGCTTCAATGAGCAGTTCTTC
V gene: TRBV11-2; J gene: TRBJ1-2; clone size: NA; D gene: TRBD1; CDR3 protein: CASSPPWTGMGYTF; CDR3 DNA: TGTGCCAGCAGCCCGCCTTGGACAGGGATGGGCTACACCTTC
V gene: TRBV30; J gene: TRBJ1-2; clone size: once; D gene: TRBD1; CDR3 protein: CAWRALTGGVDGYTF; CDR3 DNA: TGTGCCTGGAGGGCACTTACAGGGGGTGTCGATGGCTACACCTTC
V gene: TRBV5-4; J gene: TRBJ1-4; clone size: NA; D gene: TRBD1; CDR3 protein: CASKTGPNEKLFF; CDR3 DNA: TGTGCCAGCAAGACAGGGCCTAATGAAAAACTGTTTTTT
V gene: TRBV27; J gene: TRBJ2-4; clone size: NA; D gene: NA; CDR3 protein: CASSFRSVAKNIQYF; CDR3 DNA: TGTGCCAGCAGTTTCCGAAGCGTAGCCAAAAACATTCAGTACTTC
V gene: TRBV29-1; J gene: TRBJ2-1; clone size: NA; D gene: TRBD2; CDR3 protein: CSVGRGGFYNEQFF; CDR3 DNA: TGCAGCGTTGGGCGGGGGGGATTCTACAATGAGCAGTTCTTC
V gene: TRBV23-1; J gene: TRBJ1-6; clone size: NA; D gene: NA; CDR3 protein: CASSPGNDSPLHF; CDR3 DNA: TGCGCCAGCAGTCCAGGGAACGATTCACCCCTCCACTTT
V gene: TRBV27; J gene: TRBJ2-2; clone size: NA; D gene: NA; CDR3 protein: CASSLGGRTGELFF; CDR3 DNA: TGTGCCAGCAGTTTGGGGGGGCGGACCGGGGAGCTGTTTTTT
V gene: TRBV11-2; J gene: TRBJ1-1; clone size: NA; D gene: NA; CDR3 protein: CASSLVSHPNTEAFF; CDR3 DNA: TGTGCCAGCAGCTTAGTTTCACACCCGAACACTGAAGCTTTCTTT
V gene: TRBV29-1; J gene: TRBJ2-1; clone size: few; D gene: NA; CDR3 protein: CSVNPPAGNEQFF; CDR3 DNA: TGCAGCGTTAACCCCCCCGCGGGCAATGAGCAGTTCTTC
V gene: TRBV10-1; J gene: TRBJ2-3; clone size: NA; D gene: TRBD2; CDR3 protein: CASSGLADTDTQYF; CDR3 DNA: TGCGCCAGCAGTGGACTAGCGGACACAGATACGCAGTATTTT
V gene: TRBV3-1/TRBV3-2; J gene: TRBJ1-1; clone size: NA; D gene: TRBD1; CDR3 protein: CASSQDTRGTVEAFF; CDR3 DNA: TGTGCCAGCAGCCAAGATACAAGGGGGACAGTAGAAGCTTTCTTT
V gene: TRBV15; J gene: TRBJ2-3; clone size: NA; D gene: TRBD2; CDR3 protein: CATSRAWTSNTDTQYF; CDR3 DNA: TGTGCCACCAGCAGGGCTTGGACTAGTAACACAGATACGCAGTATTTT
V gene: TRBV4-2; J gene: TRBJ1-3; clone size: NA; D gene: NA; CDR3 protein: CASSQGSSGNTIYF; CDR3 DNA: TGTGCCAGCAGCCAAGGGAGCTCTGGAAACACCATATATTTT
V gene: TRBV11-2; J gene: TRBJ2-7; clone size: NA; D gene: NA; CDR3 protein: CASRNSGKSSSFEQYF; CDR3 DNA: TGTGCCAGCAGGAACTCCGGGAAGTCCTCTTCCTTCGAGCAGTACTTC
V gene: TRBV7-9; J gene: TRBJ2-1; clone size: NA; D gene: TRBD1; CDR3 protein: CASSLGLGTGLGNEQFF; CDR3 DNA: TGTGCCAGCAGCTTAGGGCTTGGGACAGGGTTAGGTAATGAGCAGTTCTTC
V gene: TRBV2; J gene: TRBJ1-2; clone size: few; D gene: NA; CDR3 protein: CASSEGGLSSYGYTF; CDR3 DNA: TGTGCCAGCAGTGAGGGGGGTTTGTCAAGCTATGGCTACACCTTC
V gene: TRBV29-1; J gene: TRBJ2-7; clone size: NA; D gene: NA; CDR3 protein: CSVEDRSGFEQYF; CDR3 DNA: TGCAGCGTTGAAGATCGGTCCGGGTTCGAGCAGTACTTC
V gene: TRBV12-5; J gene: TRBJ2-3; clone size: NA; D gene: TRBD1; CDR3 protein: CASGQGVDTDTQYF; CDR3 DNA: TGTGCTAGTGGACAGGGGGTCGACACAGATACGCAGTATTTT
V gene: TRBV5-6; J gene: TRBJ1-2; clone size: NA; D gene: NA; CDR3 protein: CASSSGLGRYYGYTF; CDR3 DNA: TGTGCCAGCAGCTCCGGCCTGGGGAGGTACTATGGCTACACCTTC
V gene: TRBV14; J gene: TRBJ2-2; clone size: NA; D gene: NA; CDR3 protein: CASSQHSGELFF; CDR3 DNA: TGTGCCAGCAGCCAACACAGCGGGGAGCTGTTTTTT
V gene: TRBV29-1; J gene: TRBJ1-2; clone size: NA; D gene: NA; CDR3 protein: CSVVLGQGLGCTF; CDR3 DNA: TGCAGCGTTGTCCTCGGTCAGGGGCTTGGGTGCACCTTC